A single sample is the source of the 11 T cell receptor beta chains below, sequenced in a study of blood T cell repertoires in COVID-19. Measured with immunoSEQ multiplex PCR; TCRdb has only the in-frame clones, and not every one. The table has over 75,000 clones, about 82% seen once. Sequencing input: peripheral blood. These receptors were obtained from a human donor in a cohort sampled during active COVID-19.

The chain links TRBV10-3 to TRBJ2-3; TRBD1 aligns across 8 bases. CDR3 size: 14 residues. V was clipped by 6 bases and J by 1 base; unmatched bases: 3. The germline V gene has CDR1 ENHRY and CDR2 SYGVKD. CDR3 sequence reads: CAISPGQGTDTQYF. The CDR3, as DNA: TGTGCCATCAGCCCGGGACAGGGCACAGATACGCAGTATTTT.

The rearrangement links TRBV18 to TRBJ2-3, with TRBD2 matching over 9 bases. The CDR3 has 16 amino acids. V lost 2 bases, J lost 5 bases, and 8 bases stayed unmatched. Germline assignment: CDR1 KGHSH and CDR2 LQKENI. The CDR3 region has the DNA TGTGCCAGCTCACCATCTAGCGGGACCCGTGGAGATACGCAGTATTTT. Protein product: CASSPSSGTRGDTQYF.

This sequence joins TRBV30 and TRBJ2-7; TRBD1 matches 8 bases. Germline CDR1 reads GTSNPN; CDR2 reads SVGIG (reference sequence). The CDR3 has 12 amino acids. V lost 4 bases and J lost 2; bases outside the gene matches: 1. Written as DNA, the CDR3 is TGTGCCTGGACGGACAGGGCCTACGAGCAGTACTTC. This codes for CAWTDRAYEQYF.

This chain joins TRBV10-3 and TRBJ1-6; D is unresolved. CDR3 length equals 13 residues. Germline V gives CDR1 ENHRY, CDR2 SYGVKD. Deletions cut 3 bases from V and 4 bases from J, with 4 bases between. The CDR3 is CAISDSYNSPLHF. The DNA for the CDR3 is TGTGCCATCAGTGACAGTTATAATTCACCCCTCCACTTT.

V usage is TRBV7-8 and J usage is TRBJ1-5, with 8 nucleotides matching TRBD1. The J segment lost 1 base and the V segment lost 7 bases, leaving 6 bases of the junction unmatched. CDR1 and CDR2 (germline): SGHVS, FQNEAQ. This CDR3 is 15 amino acids long. CDR3 DNA sequence: TGTGCCAGCACCCGCGGACAGGGAAGCAATCAGCCCCAGCATTTT. It codes for CASTRGQGSNQPQHF.

J is TRBJ1-3 and V is TRBV27, with a possible D match to TRBD1 (5 bases). The CDR3 runs 14 residues. With 8 bases removed from V and 1 base from J, the gap between germline ends came to 12 bases. Germline CDR1 and CDR2: MNHEY and SMNVEV (reference sequence). CDR3 nucleotide sequence: TGTGCCAGCCTCAACGGGGGGTCTGGAAACACCATATATTTT. Its translation: CASLNGGSGNTIYF.

The CDR3 spells CASSPPLGASAYEQYF. The CDR3 nucleotides are TGTGCCAGCAGCCCTCCTCTTGGGGCGAGCGCCTACGAGCAGTACTTC. The chain carries TRBV7-9 and TRBJ2-7; D perhaps matches TRBD1 (5 bases). CDR1 is SEHNR, CDR2 FQNEAQ, per germline (reference sequence). This CDR3 is 16 amino acids long. V lost 5 bases to trimming and J lost 2 bases, with 19 bases between them.

This chain joins TRBV5-1 and TRBJ2-2; 7 bases are a match to TRBD1. This CDR3 has 15 amino acids. Germline CDR1 and CDR2: SGHRS and YFSETQ. The V gene end was trimmed by 0 bases and the J gene end by 6 bases; junction bases not matched to a gene: 5. CDR3 coding DNA: TGCGCCAGCAGCTTGGGTGACAGGGTTGCCGGGGAGCTGTTTTTT. Translated, it gives CASSLGDRVAGELFF.

The CDR3 DNA sequence: TGCGCCAGCAGCCAGAGCGGGAGGGTAAAAGATACGCAGTATTTT. This sequence encodes CASSQSGRVKDTQYF. The chain links TRBV5-1 to TRBJ2-3; TRBD2 matches 10 bases. CDR3 length: 15 residues. Germline CDR1 SGHRS, CDR2 YFSETQ. The V segment lost 4 bases and the J segment 5 bases; nucleotides outside the gene matches: 7.

J is TRBJ2-3 and V is TRBV5-1; 11 nucleotides match TRBD1. The junction had 10 bases not matched to a gene; V was cut back by 5 bases and J by 2 bases. The CDR3 contains 17 residues. Looked up from germline, CDR1 is SGHRS and CDR2 is YFSETQ. This chain's CDR3 is CASRQGQGVFLTDTQYF. The CDR3 DNA reads TGCGCCAGCAGACAGGGACAGGGGGTTTTCCTCACAGATACGCAGTATTTT.

This clone has a single count. The rearrangement uses TRBV28 and TRBJ2-4; D might be TRBD1 (6 bases). Per germline, CDR1 MDHEN and CDR2 SYDVKM. Deletions cut 2 bases from V and 0 bases from J, with 11 bases between. CDR3 length equals 16 residues. The CDR3 protein is CASSLIGGLAKNIQYF. CDR3 DNA: TGTGCCAGCAGTTTAATAGGGGGTCTAGCCAAAAACATTCAGTACTTC.